This is a list of T cell receptor beta chains from one sample in a study of CD8 T cells in ankylosing spondylitis. TCRdb ran MiXCR on the 5' RACE reads and lists one entry per CDR3 protein. The data hold 130,000 or so distinct CDR3 sequences, with 17% observed a single time. Sequenced sample: blood, either unsorted or a sorted T cell fraction (not recorded which). The receptors were gathered from a male donor with ankylosing spondylitis. CDR3s include the opening cysteine and the closing phenylalanine or tryptophan. A D gene is named only where the DNA matches it firmly. Clone size is shown for a subset of rows, as once, few, many or a class of expanded clone.

d_gene	abundance	j_gene	len	v_gene	CDR3aa	CDR3nt
TRBD1	many	TRBJ2-1	14	TRBV5-1	CASSLADRVNEQFF	TGCGCCAGCAGCTTGGCGGACAGGGTCAATGAGCAGTTCTTC
-	few	TRBJ2-3	17	TRBV28	CASSFPLRGPSTDTQYF	TGTGCCAGCAGTTTTCCCTTGCGGGGGCCGAGCACAGATACGCAGTATTTT
-	-	TRBJ2-1	19	TRBV5-1	CASSLMAVDLPYSYNEQFF	TGCGCCAGCAGCTTGATGGCAGTAGACTTACCTTACTCCTACAATGAGCAGTTCTTC
-	-	TRBJ2-1	17	TRBV6-5	CASSYSLVAVGYNEQFF	TGTGCCAGCAGTTACTCCTTGGTAGCGGTGGGCTACAATGAGCAGTTCTTC
-	-	TRBJ2-1	14	TRBV12-3/TRBV12-4	CASSLVGDYNEQFF	TGTGCCAGCAGTTTAGTCGGGGATTACAATGAGCAGTTCTTC
TRBD1	many	TRBJ1-1	13	TRBV20-1	CSARGQMNTEAFF	TGCAGTGCTAGGGGACAGATGAACACTGAAGCTTTCTTT
TRBD1	-	TRBJ1-6	14	TRBV27	CASSLGTGASPLHF	TGTGCCAGCAGTTTAGGGACAGGGGCATCACCCCTCCACTTT
-	-	TRBJ2-1	15	TRBV4-3	CASSQDESSYNEQFF	TGCGCCAGCAGCCAAGACGAGAGCTCCTACAATGAGCAGTTCTTC
TRBD2	-	TRBJ2-1	14	TRBV5-1	CASSLDGGDNEQFF	TGCGCCAGCAGCTTGGACGGGGGGGACAATGAGCAGTTCTTC
-	-	TRBJ1-6	16	TRBV6-5	CASSYGGSSYNSPLHF	TGTGCCAGCAGTTACGGGGGGAGCTCCTATAATTCACCCCTCCACTTT
TRBD2	many	TRBJ2-1	15	TRBV29-1	CSVRMTSGDYNEQFF	TGCAGCGTCCGAATGACTAGCGGGGACTACAATGAGCAGTTCTTC
TRBD2	few	TRBJ2-1	15	TRBV11-2	CASSLVGGSGREQFF	TGTGCCAGCAGCTTAGTTGGCGGGAGTGGGCGTGAGCAGTTCTTC
TRBD2	-	TRBJ2-7	13	TRBV5-6	CASSLPSGYEQYF	TGTGCCAGCAGCTTGCCTAGCGGCTACGAGCAGTACTTC
-	few	TRBJ1-5	12	TRBV27	CASSLIGQPQHF	TGTGCCAGCAGTTTAATTGGTCAGCCCCAGCATTTT
-	-	TRBJ2-2	12	TRBV2	CASRVNTGELFF	TGTGCCAGCAGAGTGAACACCGGGGAGCTGTTTTTT
TRBD2	few	TRBJ2-7	15	TRBV7-2	CASSLGGGRTLEQYF	TGTGCCAGCAGCTTAGGGGGGGGTCGGACTCTCGAGCAGTACTTC
TRBD1	-	TRBJ1-1	14	TRBV12-3/TRBV12-4	CASILTGWITEAFF	TGTGCCAGCATCCTGACAGGGTGGATCACTGAAGCTTTCTTT
TRBD2	few	TRBJ2-1	16	TRBV6-1	CASSVTRGLADNEQFF	TGTGCCAGCAGTGTCACCCGAGGACTAGCGGACAATGAGCAGTTCTTC
-	-	TRBJ2-1	16	TRBV10-3	CAISESTRTPGDEQFF	TGTGCCATCAGTGAGTCGACGAGGACGCCCGGCGATGAGCAGTTCTTC
TRBD1	-	TRBJ1-1	14	TRBV12-3/TRBV12-4	CASSPGQMNTEAFF	TGTGCCAGCAGCCCGGGACAGATGAACACTGAAGCTTTCTTT
TRBD1	few	TRBJ2-7	13	TRBV27	CASSRQGPYEQYF	TGTGCCAGCAGTCGACAGGGCCCCTACGAGCAGTACTTC
TRBD1	-	TRBJ2-2	16	TRBV19	CASSIQGQGDTGELFF	TGTGCCAGTAGTATACAAGGACAGGGAGACACCGGGGAGCTGTTTTTT
-	few	TRBJ2-2	13	TRBV28	CASSLLRAGELFF	TGTGCCAGCAGTTTGCTGAGGGCCGGGGAGCTGTTTTTT
-	-	TRBJ2-3	14	TRBV5-1	CASSLDRNTDTQYF	TGCGCCAGCAGCCTAGACAGGAACACAGATACGCAGTATTTT
TRBD2	-	TRBJ2-2	18	TRBV14	CASSGQTSSVLFGGELFF	TGTGCCAGCAGCGGTCAGACTAGCTCCGTTTTGTTCGGCGGGGAGCTGTTTTTT
-	many	TRBJ2-2	15	TRBV29-1	CSVVLGRTPGGELFF	TGCAGCGTTGTCCTCGGAAGGACCCCCGGAGGGGAGCTGTTTTTT
-	few	TRBJ2-1	12	TRBV20-1	CSAREEYNEQFF	TGCAGTGCTAGAGAAGAGTATAATGAGCAGTTCTTC
-	-	TRBJ2-1	16	TRBV7-3	CASSLGGRGVYNEQFF	TGTGCCAGCAGCTTAGGTGGGAGGGGGGTATACAATGAGCAGTTCTTC
-	few	TRBJ2-3	12	TRBV27	CASSGVLDTQYF	TGTGCCAGCAGTGGAGTTTTGGATACGCAGTATTTT
-	-	TRBJ2-7	13	TRBV11-2	CASSLPGVYEQYF	TGTGCCAGCAGCTTACCCGGTGTCTACGAGCAGTACTTC
-	-	TRBJ2-7	14	TRBV3-1	CASSSGTLPSEQYF	TGTGCCAGCAGTTCCGGGACTTTACCTTCCGAGCAGTACTTC
-	-	TRBJ2-7	16	TRBV15	CATSRDQGGTGYEQYF	TGTGCCACCAGCAGAGATCAGGGCGGGACGGGATACGAGCAGTACTTC
-	few	TRBJ2-7	13	TRBV12-3/TRBV12-4	CASSQTLHYEQYF	TGTGCCAGCAGCCAGACACTGCACTACGAGCAGTACTTC
-	few	TRBJ1-6	17	TRBV27	CASSLKGWSSYNSPLHF	TGTGCCAGCAGTTTAAAGGGCTGGAGCTCCTATAATTCACCCCTCCACTTT
TRBD2	few	TRBJ2-7	15	TRBV9	CASSPRRAGEYEQYF	TGTGCCAGCAGCCCCCGCCGAGCGGGAGAATACGAGCAGTACTTC
-	-	TRBJ1-2	15	TRBV28	CASSFLNRMIYGYTF	TGTGCCAGCAGTTTCTTGAACAGAATGATCTATGGCTACACCTTC
-	few	TRBJ2-6	18	TRBV9	CASSSARGGFSGANVLTF	TGTGCCAGCAGCTCAGCGAGAGGTGGGTTCTCTGGGGCCAACGTCCTGACTTTC
TRBD1	-	TRBJ1-2	15	TRBV27	CASSRGTGAIYGYTF	TGTGCCAGCAGCCGAGGGACAGGGGCGATCTATGGCTACACCTTC
-	-	TRBJ2-3	11	TRBV2	CASSEPDTQYF	TGTGCCAGCAGTGAACCGGATACGCAGTATTTT
-	few	TRBJ1-1	11	TRBV12-3/TRBV12-4	CASNLGTEAFF	TGTGCCAGCAATTTGGGTACTGAAGCTTTCTTT
-	-	TRBJ2-7	12	TRBV27	CASSLTGLEQYF	TGTGCCAGCAGTTTGACAGGTCTCGAGCAGTACTTC
-	-	TRBJ2-7	13	TRBV4-1	CASSPARGVEQYF	TGCGCCAGCAGTCCAGCGCGGGGCGTCGAGCAGTACTTC
TRBD2	-	TRBJ2-1	20	TRBV2	CASSEALAGVPLTRYNEQFF	TGTGCCAGCAGTGAAGCACTAGCGGGAGTACCCCTCACAAGATACAATGAGCAGTTCTTC
TRBD1	few	TRBJ2-5	14	TRBV7-6	CASSYYRGEETQYF	TGTGCCAGCAGTTACTACAGGGGGGAGGAGACCCAGTACTTC
-	many	TRBJ2-1	13	TRBV7-9	CASSLGSRNEQFF	TGTGCCAGCAGCTTAGGATCCAGGAATGAGCAGTTCTTC
-	-	TRBJ2-7	17	TRBV6-1	CASRFRSGGRGYYEQYF	TGTGCCAGCAGATTTCGATCCGGAGGTCGAGGGTACTACGAGCAGTACTTC
-	-	TRBJ1-4	14	TRBV6-1	CASSEFWTEEKLFF	TGTGCCAGCAGTGAATTTTGGACAGAAGAAAAACTGTTTTTT
TRBD2	-	TRBJ2-1	12	TRBV7-8	CASLTREDEQFF	TGTGCCAGCCTGACGCGGGAGGATGAGCAGTTCTTC
TRBD2	few	TRBJ2-1	14	TRBV27	CASSLWREDSRKFF	TGTGCCAGCAGTTTATGGCGGGAGGACTCGAGAAAGTTCTTC
-	-	TRBJ2-1	11	TRBV20-1	CSARLDNEQFF	TGCAGTGCTCGACTAGACAATGAGCAGTTCTTC
TRBD2	-	TRBJ2-5	15	TRBV14	CASSPSGAYQETQYF	TGTGCCAGCAGCCCTAGCGGGGCGTACCAAGAGACCCAGTACTTC
-	few	TRBJ2-1	15	TRBV7-2	CASSLAGWSYNEQFF	TGTGCCAGCAGCTTAGCGGGATGGTCCTACAATGAGCAGTTCTTC
TRBD2	few	TRBJ2-7	14	TRBV7-9	CASSSTSGRYEQYF	TGTGCCAGCAGCTCTACTAGCGGAAGGTACGAGCAGTACTTC
TRBD1	-	TRBJ1-4	12	TRBV5-1	CASSWDSEKLFF	TGCGCCAGCAGCTGGGACAGTGAAAAACTGTTTTTT